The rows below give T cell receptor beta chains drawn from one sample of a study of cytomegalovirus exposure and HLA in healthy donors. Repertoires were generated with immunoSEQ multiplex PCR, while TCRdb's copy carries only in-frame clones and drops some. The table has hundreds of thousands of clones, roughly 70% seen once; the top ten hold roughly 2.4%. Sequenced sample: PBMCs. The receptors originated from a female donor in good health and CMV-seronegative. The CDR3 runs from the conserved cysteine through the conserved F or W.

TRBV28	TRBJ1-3	CASSSGTGGASGNTIYF
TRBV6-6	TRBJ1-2	CASSDNLWWYTF
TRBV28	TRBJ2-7	CASSVDRKTSGRGEQYF
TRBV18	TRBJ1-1	CASSPTLRGRDTEAFF
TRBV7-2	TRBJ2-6	CARDMQLSGANVLTF
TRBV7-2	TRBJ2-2	CASSLLAYAGELFF
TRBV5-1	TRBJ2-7	CASSSGTAGGREQYF
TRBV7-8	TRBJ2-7	CASSSYEGVRVKVVDEQYF
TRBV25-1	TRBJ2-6	CASSDRGALVGANVLTF
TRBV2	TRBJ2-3	CASNRDTDTQYF